These 31 T cell receptor beta chains were sequenced from one sample in a study of blood T cell repertoires in COVID-19 (TCRdb year 2020). Libraries were made using the immunoSEQ multiplex PCR assay. The table comes from immuneACCESS by way of TCRdb, which keeps in-frame sequences with V and J called. Part of the clones is missing from these tables; in studies checked, under half for an unresolved V gene and the rest for unknown reasons. This sample lists 90,000 or so clones; less than 90% were detected once. Jointly, the top ten make up about 4% of the sample. The specimen was peripheral blood. These receptor sequences come from a man between 60 and 75 years old with acute or convalescent COVID-19.

The chain combines TRBV4-3 with TRBJ1-6; unclear D gene. V shed 0 bases and J shed 0 bases, with 12 bases lying between them. The CDR3 loop spans 18 amino acids. Germline V gene data show CDR1 as LGHNA and CDR2 as YSLEER. CDR3 region: CASSQDYRGVSYNSPLHF. CDR3 DNA: TGCGCCAGCAGCCAAGATTATCGGGGTGTCTCCTATAATTCACCCCTCCACTTT.

This clone came up once. This sequence joins TRBV7-6 and TRBJ2-2; the D gene is possibly TRBD1 (6 bases). The V and J ends lost 8 bases and 0 bases respectively, with 10 bases between them. Germline CDR1 reads SGHVS; CDR2 reads FNYEAQ. The CDR3 spans 14 residues. The CDR3 DNA sequence: TGTGCCAGCTACGACAGGTCGAACACCGGGGAGCTGTTTTTT. Its translation is CASYDRSNTGELFF.

V gene TRBV11-1 combines with J gene TRBJ2-3; tentatively, D is TRBD1 (6 bases). Germline CDR1 reads SGHAT; CDR2 reads FQDESV (reference sequence). The CDR3 length is 16 residues. V was shortened by 5 bases and J by 2 bases, with 17 bases between the two germline ends. Here the CDR3 reads CASSRQTGILTDTQYF. The CDR3 DNA reads as TGTGCCAGCAGCCGACAGACAGGAATACTCACAGATACGCAGTATTTT.

This clone showed up just a few times. The chain has TRBV5-4 and TRBJ1-6, with D tentatively TRBD1 (5 bases). Germline V gives CDR1 SGHNT, CDR2 YYREEE (reference sequence). The CDR3 has 15 amino acids. The germline V and J ends were trimmed by 1 base and 7 bases, with 12 bases remaining between them. CDR3 protein: CASSLSAGWNSPLHF. CDR3 bases: TGTGCCAGCAGCTTGTCGGCAGGGTGGAATTCACCCCTCCACTTT.

The chain is built from TRBV3-1 (or the pseudogene TRBV3-2) and TRBJ2-7, with TRBD2 matching over 7 bases. The germline V gene encodes CDR1 LGHDT and CDR2 YNNKEL (reference sequence). This CDR3 region has 15 residues. The junction had 6 bases not matched to a gene; V was cut back by 0 bases and J by 4 bases. Here the CDR3 reads CASSQDGEGLYEQYF. DNA for the CDR3: TGTGCCAGCAGCCAAGATGGGGAGGGGCTATACGAGCAGTACTTC.

DNA of the CDR3: TGTGCCAGCAGCTCCTGGACAGGGGATCAGCCCCAGCATTTT. It specifies CASSSWTGDQPQHF. This chain connects TRBV7-9 to TRBJ1-5; 9 bases are shared with TRBD1. CDR1 is SEHNR and CDR2 is FQNEAQ in the germline V gene (reference sequence). V lost 4 bases and J lost 5; bases outside the gene matches: 3. The length of the CDR3 is 14 residues. The variable domain in full, completed from reference TRBV7-9 and TRBJ1-5, reads DTGVSQNPRHKITKRGQNVTFRCDPISEHNRLYWYRQTLGQGPEFLTYFQNEAQLEKSRLLSDRFSAERPKGSFSTLEIQRTEQGDSAMYLCASSSWTGDQPQHFGDGTRLSIL.

The chain combines TRBV3-1 (or the pseudogene TRBV3-2) with TRBJ2-5, with TRBD2 matching over 9 bases. Germline trimming cut 2 bases from V and 0 bases from J; bases unmatched to any gene: 7. The CDR3 loop spans 17 amino acids. CDR1 and CDR2 from the germline V gene are LGHDT and YNNKEL (reference sequence). The chain's CDR3 is CASSQLKRGEYQETQYF. The CDR3 nucleotides are TGTGCCAGCAGCCAACTCAAGCGGGGGGAGTACCAAGAGACCCAGTACTTC.

The rearrangement links TRBV20-1 to TRBJ2-7, with D hard to call. The V gene's germline CDR1 is DFQATT and CDR2 SNEGSKA (reference sequence). This CDR3 region has 13 residues. The V end lost 3 bases, the J end lost 3 bases, and 12 bases lay between the germline ends. CDR3 nucleotides: TGCAGTGCTAGTGTCTCGAGCTTCTACGAGCAGTACTTC. This encodes CSASVSSFYEQYF.

The chain has TRBV11-3 and TRBJ2-3, with D possibly matching TRBD2 (6 bases). The CDR3 runs to 15 residues. V was shortened by 5 bases and J by 0 bases, with 12 bases between the two germline ends. The germline CDR1 and CDR2 sequences are SGHNT and YENEEA. The CDR3 here is CASSRGGVSTDTQYF. CDR3 DNA: TGTGCCAGCAGCCGAGGCGGGGTGAGCACAGATACGCAGTATTTT.

This clone appeared once. The chain joins TRBV19 to TRBJ2-2; 8 nucleotides align to TRBD2. Germline V CDR1 and CDR2: LNHDA, SQIVND (reference sequence). The CDR3 loop spans 17 amino acids. V lost 3 bases to trimming and J lost 5 bases; unmatched junction nucleotides: 11. The CDR3 sequence is CASSIPAGGRRTGELFF. CDR3 in DNA: TGTGCCAGTAGTATTCCCGCGGGCGGGAGGCGGACCGGGGAGCTGTTTTTT.

This chain links TRBV11-2 with TRBJ1-1; D call uncertain. This CDR3 has 14 residues. Germline V gives CDR1 SGHAT, CDR2 FQNNGV. V gave up 1 base and J gave up 1 base, with 7 bases separating them. The CDR3 spells CASSLAAGNTEAFF. CDR3 DNA sequence: TGTGCCAGCAGCTTAGCGGCAGGGAACACTGAAGCTTTCTTT. The full variable domain, rest sourced from reference TRBV11-2 and TRBJ1-1, is EAGVAQSPRYKIIEKRQSVAFWCNPISGHATLYWYQQILGQGPKLLIQFQNNGVVDDSQLPKDRFSAERLKGVDSTLKIQPAKLEDSAVYLCASSLAAGNTEAFFGQGTRLTVV.

Of note for this clone: An end of the junction differs from the germline gene, which may be a read error. Other DNA sequences from this sample encode an identical CDR3 as well. The V call is TRBV27, the J call TRBJ1-5, with no clear D. The CDR3 spans 13 residues. Germline lookup yields CDR1 MNHEY and CDR2 SMNVEV (reference sequence). CDR3 coding DNA: TGCGCCAGCAACTGGGCGAAGAGTCAGCCCCAGCATTTT. Amino acids: CASNWAKSQPQHF.

This chain connects TRBV19 to TRBJ1-4; D call uncertain. V gave up 4 bases and J gave up 5 bases, with 11 bases separating them. The CDR3 has 14 residues. CDR1 is LNHDA and CDR2 is SQIVND in the germline V gene (reference sequence). This CDR3 reads CASSTGRENEKLFF. For the CDR3, the DNA is TGTGCCAGTAGTACCGGACGGGAGAATGAAAAACTGTTTTTT.

J is TRBJ1-4 and V is TRBV6-6; D perhaps matches TRBD1 (5 bases). Per germline, CDR1 MNHNY and CDR2 SVGAGI (reference sequence). CDR3 length: 12 amino acids. V was shortened by 6 bases and J by 4 bases, with 6 bases between the two germline ends. The CDR3 sequence is CASRGGNEKLFF. CDR3 in DNA: TGTGCCAGCAGGGGGGGTAATGAAAAACTGTTTTTT.

This clone was recorded a few times. V usage is TRBV7-3 and J usage is TRBJ2-1; no definite D call. V was clipped by 2 bases and J by 0 bases, with 8 bases between them. This CDR3 contains 15 residues. The germline V gene encodes CDR1 SGHTA and CDR2 FQGTGA. Here the CDR3 DNA reads TGTGCCAGCAGCTTATGGGCGAGCTCCTACAATGAGCAGTTCTTC. This sequence encodes CASSLWASSYNEQFF.

The rearrangement links TRBV14 to TRBJ1-2, with D unresolved. Between the trimmed V and J ends, which lost 5 bases and 2 bases, there was a span of 12 bases. Germline CDR1 SGHDN, CDR2 FVKESK. The CDR3 is 14 amino acids. The chain's CDR3 is CASSNIYANYGYTF. The CDR3 bases are TGTGCCAGCAGCAATATCTACGCCAACTATGGCTACACCTTC. The whole variable domain, filled in from reference TRBV14 and TRBJ1-2, reads EAGVTQFPSHSVIEKGQTVTLRCDPISGHDNLYWYRRVMGKEIKFLLHFVKESKQDESGMPNNRFLAERTGGTYSTLKVQPAELEDSGVYFCASSNIYANYGYTFGSGTRLTVV.

The rearrangement uses TRBV19 and TRBJ2-4, with D perhaps matching TRBD1 (6 bases). The ends were cut back, 9 bases at V and 8 bases at J, with 14 bases in the middle. Germline V lookup: CDR1 LNHDA, CDR2 SQIVND (reference sequence). This CDR3 comprises 12 residues. This chain's CDR3 is CASRGAGYIQYF. CDR3 DNA: TGTGCCAGCAGGGGCGCTGGGTACATTCAGTACTTC.

The chain is built from TRBV3-1 (or the pseudogene TRBV3-2) and TRBJ2-2; TRBD2 is a possible D gene (6 bases). The CDR3 is made up of 19 amino acids. Germline V gene lookup returns CDR1 LGHDT and CDR2 YNNKEL (reference sequence). The ends were cut back, 1 base at V and 4 bases at J, with 22 bases in the middle. CDR3 in DNA: TGTGCCAGCAGCCAAGTGTCCCGTTCTGGGCCCGGGGGCACCGGGGAGCTGTTTTTT. This encodes CASSQVSRSGPGGTGELFF.

This clone was seen a handful of times. This sequence joins TRBV6-1 and TRBJ2-1, with D perhaps matching TRBD2 (6 bases). The CDR3 contains 13 residues. From germline, CDR1 is MNHNS and CDR2 SASEGT. V gave up 2 bases and J gave up 8 bases, with 10 bases separating them. The DNA of the CDR3 is TGTGCCAGCAGTGAAAAGACTAGTCATGAGCAGTTCTTC. This translates into CASSEKTSHEQFF.

The V gene is TRBV6-5, the J gene TRBJ2-2; a weak D match, TRBD2 (5 bases). V was trimmed by 2 bases and J by 5 bases, leaving 15 bases between them. Germline V CDR1 and CDR2: MNHEY, SVGAGI. This CDR3 is 16 amino acids long. This CDR3 is CASSYRGLKGTGELFF. CDR3 nucleotides: TGTGCCAGCAGTTACCGAGGACTCAAAGGGACCGGGGAGCTGTTTTTT.

The chain recombines TRBV6-2 or TRBV6-3 with TRBJ1-5, with D unresolved. CDR1 and CDR2 (germline): MNHEY, SVGEGT. The CDR3 sequence is 16 residues long. V lost 6 bases, J lost 6 bases, and 21 bases lay in between. CDR3 DNA: TGTGCCAGCAGCCTCGCAGAGGGCCTAGGTCTTCAGCCCCAGCATTTT. Amino acids: CASSLAEGLGLQPQHF.

The chain links TRBV19 to TRBJ1-2, with D uncertain. The CDR3 contains 14 residues. Germline CDR1 LNHDA, CDR2 SQIVND (reference sequence). V was shortened by 1 base and J by 4 bases, with 10 bases between the two germline ends. CDR3 nucleotides: TGTGCCAGTAGTATAGGTGGAGTTGGCTATGGCTACACCTTC. It translates to CASSIGGVGYGYTF.

This CDR3 reads CASSQNTFGQGIGDTQYF. As DNA, the CDR3 is TGCGCCAGCAGCCAAAATACGTTTGGACAGGGGATAGGAGATACGCAGTATTTT. The V gene is TRBV4-3, the J gene TRBJ2-3; 9 positions match TRBD1. The germline gives CDR1 LGHNA, CDR2 YSLEER. V trimming: 2 bases; J trimming: 5 bases; junction bases outside the gene matches: 14. The CDR3 loop spans 18 amino acids.

The rearrangement joins TRBV6-5 to TRBJ1-1; D is unclear. Trimming left V 0 bases short and J 5 bases short, with 7 bases between. Germline V gives CDR1 MNHEY, CDR2 SVGAGI. The CDR3 consists of 13 residues. The CDR3 bases are TGTGCCAGCAGTTACTCCTTTCAGACTGAAGCTTTCTTT. Protein sequence: CASSYSFQTEAFF.

This chain joins TRBV5-1 and TRBJ2-7; possibly TRBD1 for D (6 bases). The CDR3 is 13 amino acids. V was shortened by 0 bases and J by 5 bases, with 9 bases between the two germline ends. The germline CDR1 and CDR2 sequences are SGHRS and YFSETQ. For the CDR3, the DNA is TGCGCCAGCAGCTTGGCACAGGGCCACGAGCAGTACTTC. It is translated as CASSLAQGHEQYF. Combining the CDR3 with reference TRBV5-1 and TRBJ2-7 gives the whole variable domain KAGVTQTPRYLIKTRGQQVTLSCSPISGHRSVSWYQQTPGQGLQFLFEYFSETQRNKGNFPGRFSGRQFSNSRSEMNVSTLELGDSALYLCASSLAQGHEQYFGPGTRLTVT.

The chain carries TRBV4-3 and TRBJ2-6; 7 nucleotides align to TRBD1. Per the germline V gene, CDR1 is LGHNA and CDR2 is YSLEER. J lost 4 bases, V lost 1 base, and 1 base had no gene match. The CDR3 is 15 amino acids. CDR3 protein: CASSQVDRGANVLTF. CDR3 in DNA: TGCGCCAGCAGCCAAGTGGACAGGGGGGCCAACGTCCTGACTTTC.

This clone was recorded a few times. J is TRBJ1-5 and V is TRBV3-1 (or the pseudogene TRBV3-2), with unresolved D. The V and J ends lost 5 bases and 0 bases respectively, with 11 bases between them. The length of the CDR3 is 15 residues. Germline V lookup: CDR1 LGHDT, CDR2 YNNKEL (reference sequence). CDR3 sequence reads: CASSFGGGSNQPQHF. The CDR3 DNA sequence: TGTGCCAGCAGCTTCGGTGGAGGTAGCAATCAGCCCCAGCATTTT.

The chain couples TRBV5-1 to TRBJ2-2; TRBD2 matches at 10 bases. The germline gives CDR1 SGHRS, CDR2 YFSETQ. The V and J ends lost 3 bases and 3 bases, in that order; junction bases with no gene match: 5. The CDR3 is made up of 16 amino acids. The CDR3 loop reads CASSSQRGGYTGELFF. In DNA form, the CDR3 reads TGCGCCAGCAGCTCTCAGCGGGGGGGGTACACCGGGGAGCTGTTTTTT.

This clone was counted once. V is TRBV19 and J is TRBJ2-5, with D maybe TRBD2 (6 bases). Per the germline V gene, CDR1 is LNHDA and CDR2 is SQIVND (reference sequence). The V end lost 3 bases, the J end lost 7 bases, and 9 bases lay between the germline ends. The CDR3 spans 12 residues. CDR3 bases: TGTGCCAGTAGTATGTCGGAGGGGACCCAGTACTTC. Its translation: CASSMSEGTQYF.

The CDR3 DNA sequence: TGTGCCACCAGCAGAGATGGCATGGCTAACTATGGCTACACCTTC. Protein sequence: CATSRDGMANYGYTF. The J gene is TRBJ1-2, the V gene TRBV15, with D uncertain. V was cut by 0 bases and J by 0 bases, with 8 bases left in between. From germline, CDR1 is LNHNV and CDR2 YYDKDF (reference sequence). The CDR3 sequence is 15 residues long.

The V call is TRBV6-5, the J call TRBJ1-1; TRBD1 is a possible D gene (5 bases). The CDR3 has 13 amino acids. Germline CDR1 reads MNHEY; CDR2 reads SVGAGI. V was shortened by 5 bases and J by 10 bases, with 17 bases between the two germline ends. The DNA for the CDR3 is TGTGCCAGCAGTAGGGGCCAGGAGACTAGAGCTTTCTTT. As protein: CASSRGQETRAFF.